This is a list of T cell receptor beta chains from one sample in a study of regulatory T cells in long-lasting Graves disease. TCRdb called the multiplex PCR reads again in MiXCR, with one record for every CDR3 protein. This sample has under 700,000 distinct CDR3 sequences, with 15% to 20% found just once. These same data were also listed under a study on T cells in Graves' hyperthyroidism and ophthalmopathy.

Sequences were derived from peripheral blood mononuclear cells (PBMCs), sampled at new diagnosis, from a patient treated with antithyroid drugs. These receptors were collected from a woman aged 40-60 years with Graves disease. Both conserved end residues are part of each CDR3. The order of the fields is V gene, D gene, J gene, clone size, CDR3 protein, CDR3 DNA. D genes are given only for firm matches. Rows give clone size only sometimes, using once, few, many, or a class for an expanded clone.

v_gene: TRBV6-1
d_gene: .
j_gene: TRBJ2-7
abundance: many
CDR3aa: CASSQWDGLGEQYF
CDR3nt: TGTGCCAGCAGTCAATGGGACGGACTCGGCGAGCAGTACTTC

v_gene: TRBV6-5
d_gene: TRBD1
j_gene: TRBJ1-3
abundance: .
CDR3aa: CASSCTGVENTIYF
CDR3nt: TGTGCCAGCAGTTGTACAGGGGTCGAAAACACCATATATTTT

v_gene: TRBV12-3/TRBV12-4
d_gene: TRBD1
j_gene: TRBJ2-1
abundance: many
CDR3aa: CASRDTEGAYNEQFF
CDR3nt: TGTGCCAGCAGGGATACTGAGGGGGCGTACAATGAGCAGTTCTTC

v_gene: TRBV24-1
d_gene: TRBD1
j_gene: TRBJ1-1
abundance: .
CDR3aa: CATSDWGTGSEAFF
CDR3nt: TGTGCCACCAGTGATTGGGGGACAGGTAGTGAAGCTTTCTTT

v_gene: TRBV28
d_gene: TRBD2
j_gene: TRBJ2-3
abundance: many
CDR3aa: CAHRGGARDTQYF
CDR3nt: TGTGCCCACCGGGGGGGGGCCAGAGATACGCAGTATTTT

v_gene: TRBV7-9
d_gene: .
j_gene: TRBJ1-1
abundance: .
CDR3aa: CASSLTNLLEAFF
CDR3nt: TGTGCCAGCAGCTTAACAAATCTCCTAGAAGCTTTCTTT

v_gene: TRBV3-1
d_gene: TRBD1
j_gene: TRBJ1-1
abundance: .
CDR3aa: CASSQDYRGTEAFF
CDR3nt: TGTGCCAGCAGCCAAGATTACAGGGGCACTGAAGCTTTCTTT

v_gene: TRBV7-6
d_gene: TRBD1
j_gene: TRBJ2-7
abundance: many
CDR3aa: CASRPGTGGYEQYF
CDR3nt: TGTGCCAGCAGACCAGGGACAGGGGGGTACGAGCAGTACTTC

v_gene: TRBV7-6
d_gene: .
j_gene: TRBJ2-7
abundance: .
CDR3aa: CASSLKGRAYEQYF
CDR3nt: TGTGCCAGCAGCTTAAAGGGAAGGGCCTACGAGCAGTACTTC

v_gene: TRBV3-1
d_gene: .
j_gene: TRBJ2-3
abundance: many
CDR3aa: CASSLRVGTDTQYF
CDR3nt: TGTGCCAGCAGCCTCCGCGTTGGCACAGATACGCAGTATTTT

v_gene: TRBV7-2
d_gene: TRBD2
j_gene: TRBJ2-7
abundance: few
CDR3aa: CASSPGGARGVTHEQYF
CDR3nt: TGTGCCAGCAGCCCGGGCGGGGCGCGGGGGGTTACCCACGAGCAGTACTTC

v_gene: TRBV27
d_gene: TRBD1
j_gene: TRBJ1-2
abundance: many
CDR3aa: CASSPAGTAYGYTF
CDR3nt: TGTGCCAGCAGCCCCGCCGGGACAGCCTATGGCTACACCTTC

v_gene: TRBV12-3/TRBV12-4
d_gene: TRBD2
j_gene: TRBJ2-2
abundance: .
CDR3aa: CASGTSGGPNTGELFF
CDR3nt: TGTGCCAGCGGGACTAGCGGGGGCCCGAACACCGGGGAGCTGTTTTTT

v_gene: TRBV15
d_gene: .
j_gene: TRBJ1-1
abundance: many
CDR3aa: CATSRVLDREAFF
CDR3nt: TGTGCCACCAGCAGAGTCCTGGACCGTGAAGCTTTCTTT

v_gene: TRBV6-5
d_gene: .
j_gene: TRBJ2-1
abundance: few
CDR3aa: CASSYAWSSYNEQFF
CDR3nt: TGTGCCAGCAGTTACGCGTGGAGCTCCTACAATGAGCAGTTCTTC

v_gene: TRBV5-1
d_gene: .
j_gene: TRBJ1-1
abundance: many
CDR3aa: CASGGGKNTEAFF
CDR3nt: TGCGCCAGCGGGGGGGGGAAGAACACTGAAGCTTTCTTT

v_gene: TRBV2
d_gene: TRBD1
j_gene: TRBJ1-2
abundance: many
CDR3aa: CASRWTGENYTF
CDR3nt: TGTGCCAGCCGTTGGACAGGGGAGAACTATACCTTC

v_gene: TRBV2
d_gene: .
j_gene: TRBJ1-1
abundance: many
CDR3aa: CASSERVSTEAFF
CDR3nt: TGTGCCAGCAGTGAGCGGGTTAGCACTGAAGCTTTCTTT

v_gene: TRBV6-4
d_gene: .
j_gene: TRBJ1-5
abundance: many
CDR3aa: CASSEALGGQPQHF
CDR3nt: TGTGCCAGCAGTGAAGCGCTTGGGGGTCAGCCCCAGCATTTT

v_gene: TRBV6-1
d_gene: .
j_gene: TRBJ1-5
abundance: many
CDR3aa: CASSVAVNQPQHF
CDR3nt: TGTGCCAGCAGTGTCGCAGTTAATCAGCCCCAGCATTTT

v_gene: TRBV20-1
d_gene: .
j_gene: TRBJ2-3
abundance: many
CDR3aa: CSATGGGGSTDTQYF
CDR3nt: TGCAGTGCTACAGGAGGGGGGGGAAGCACAGATACGCAGTATTTT

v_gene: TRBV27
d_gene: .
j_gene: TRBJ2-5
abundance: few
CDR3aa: CASSPHSLETQYF
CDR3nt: TGTGCCAGCAGTCCCCATAGTTTAGAGACCCAGTACTTC

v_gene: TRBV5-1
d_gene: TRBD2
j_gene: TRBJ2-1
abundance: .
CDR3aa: CASMFSGTGEQFF
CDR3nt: TGCGCCAGCATGTTTAGCGGGACCGGTGAGCAGTTCTTC

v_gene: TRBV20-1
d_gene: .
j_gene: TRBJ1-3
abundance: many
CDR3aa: CSARDQIWANTIYF
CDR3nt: TGCAGTGCTAGAGATCAGATCTGGGCAAACACCATATATTTT